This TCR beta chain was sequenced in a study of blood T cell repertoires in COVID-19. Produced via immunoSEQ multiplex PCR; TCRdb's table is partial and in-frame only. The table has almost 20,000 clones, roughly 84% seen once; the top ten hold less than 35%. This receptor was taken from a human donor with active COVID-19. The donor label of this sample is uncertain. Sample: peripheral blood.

For the CDR3, the DNA is TGTGCCAGCAGTTGGGGGACTAGCGGGTACGAGCAGTACTTC. Its protein product is CASSWGTSGYEQYF. The V call is TRBV28, the J call TRBJ2-7; TRBD2 matches at 12 bases. Germline V lookup: CDR1 MDHEN, CDR2 SYDVKM. The J segment lost 4 bases and the V segment lost 4 bases, leaving 2 bases of the junction unmatched. This CDR3 is 14 amino acids long.